This TCR beta chain was sequenced during a study of shared clonotypes between healthy human individuals. Of note for this clone: Within the sample, other DNA sequences also encode this same CDR3.

Terminally differentiated effector memory CD45RA+ cells were left out of the naive CD8 fraction, which was CD45RO-negative and positively selected for CCR7. Profiling relied on immunoSEQ multiplex PCR, and the TCRdb table lists in-frame clones only, not all of them. Altogether approximately 590,000 clones are present, nearly 97% being singletons, with the ten largest covering around 0.097%. The clonotype comes from a young woman in good health. Material: naive CD8+ T cells sorted from blood.

CDR3 in amino acids: CASSHGQGAYEQYF. CDR3 nucleotide sequence: TGCGCCAGCAGCCACGGACAGGGGGCGTACGAGCAGTACTTC. The chain uses TRBV4-1 and TRBJ2-7; 11 nucleotides align to TRBD1. V dropped 3 bases and J dropped 4; count of bases not matched to a gene: 2. The V gene's germline CDR1 is MGHRA and CDR2 YSYEKL. The CDR3 sequence is 14 residues long.